This T cell receptor (beta chain) was found in a study of blood T cell repertoires in COVID-19. Study background: COVID-19 samples collected from the United States, Italy and Spain covered acute and convalescent phases. The analysed material was cDNA or gDNA that came from T cells, B-cell-depleted T cells, or PBMCs.

The CDR3 length is 14 residues. From germline, CDR1 is SGHDN and CDR2 FVKESK. Trimming removed 7 bases at V and 7 bases at J, with 19 bases between. TCRdb keeps only in-frame clones here, not all; method: immunoSEQ multiplex PCR. The table shows 250,000 to 300,000 clones, with approximately 91% occurring only once. The chain couples TRBV14 to TRBJ2-5; TRBD1 is a possible D gene (6 bases). The sample consisted of peripheral blood. The sequence was obtained from a woman aged 30 to 39 with COVID-19, enrolled during active disease. CDR3 amino acids: CASTPDSAGRTQYF. The CDR3, as DNA: TGTGCCAGCACCCCGGACAGCGCCGGACGGACCCAGTACTTC.